Presented here are 9 T cell receptor beta chains from one specimen sequenced in a study of blood T cells in healthy people across ages. Together with a sample-barcoded 5' primer, a J-beta primer mix was included in a second PCR lasting roughly 6 to 12 cycles. Each CDR3 protein is one row after TCRdb ran MiXCR on the 5' RACE reads. The sample lists under 1,000,000 distinct CDR3 sequences, roughly 35% seen once, with 10% to 15% in the top ten. The specimen sequenced was blood. Source of these receptors: a young man in good health.

The chain has TRBV7-9 and TRBJ2-4; D unresolved. The better agreement between TRBJ2-7 and the DNA end casts doubt on the J call. CDR3 length: 14 residues. CDR1 and CDR2 from the germline V gene are SEHNR and FQNEAQ (reference sequence). The DNA for the CDR3 is TGTGCCAGCAGTCGGGCCTACTCAACCTACGAGCAGTACTTC. This codes for CASSRAYSTYEQYF.

This clonotype has only a few counts. The chain has TRBV6-2 or TRBV6-3 and TRBJ1-6; 9 positions match TRBD1. This CDR3 is built from 16 residues. Losses at the gene ends were 8 bases for V and 9 bases for J; bases not matched to a gene: 14. The germline CDR1 and CDR2 sequences are MNHEY and SVGEGT. The CDR3 DNA sequence: TGTGCCAGCGGGCCGGCCAGGGACAGGGTTGGTTCACCCCTCCACTTT. Protein: CASGPARDRVGSPLHF.

The CDR3 region has the DNA TGTGCCAGCAAAAATCCGGGACAGGGGGGAGACTACTATGGCTACACCTTC. Its translation is CASKNPGQGGDYYGYTF. The chain joins TRBV7-2 to TRBJ1-2; 11 bases map to TRBD1. The germline V gene has CDR1 SGHTA and CDR2 FQGNSA. The V segment lost 7 bases and the J segment 3 bases; nucleotides outside the gene matches: 13. This CDR3 has 17 residues.

The chain employs TRBV25-1 and TRBJ1-2; maybe TRBD1 (6 bases). The V end lost 0 bases, the J end lost 6 bases, and 11 bases lay between the germline ends. Germline V gene data show CDR1 as MGHDK and CDR2 as SYGVNS. The CDR3 extends over 14 amino acids. The CDR3 DNA sequence: TGTGCCAGCAGTGAATATGGGGGCAACAATGGCTACACCTTC. Residues: CASSEYGGNNGYTF.

Only a few counts were recorded for this clonotype. The rearrangement uses TRBV3-1 and TRBJ2-3, with 7 nucleotides matching TRBD1. This CDR3 spans 14 amino acids. Germline CDR1 is LGHDT and CDR2 is YNNKEL (reference sequence). V shed 3 bases and J 5 bases; nucleotides not matched to a gene: 5. For the CDR3, the DNA is TGTGCCAGCAGCCAGCAGGGGGTACGAGATACGCAGTATTTT. Encoded protein: CASSQQGVRDTQYF.

The gene calls are TRBV7-2 and TRBJ1-6; TRBD1 matches at 9 bases. The CDR3 is made up of 14 amino acids. Germline CDR1 SGHTA, CDR2 FQGNSA. V was pared by 4 bases and J by 9 bases, with 4 bases of the junction left unmatched. The chain's CDR3 is CASSSGTGPSPLHF. CDR3 in DNA: TGTGCCAGCAGCTCCGGGACAGGGCCTTCACCCCTCCACTTT.

This clonotype was detected only a few times. This sequence joins TRBV12-3 or TRBV12-4 and TRBJ2-3; D gene unclear. V lost 1 base, J lost 0 bases, and 11 bases lay in between. The CDR3 contains 16 residues. CDR3 region: CASSLVGATSTDTQYF. CDR3 nucleotide sequence: TGTGCCAGCAGTTTAGTCGGAGCAACTAGCACAGATACGCAGTATTTT.

This clonotype was counted between two and nine times. The chain carries TRBV5-1 and TRBJ2-2, with 8 bases fitting TRBD1. This CDR3 contains 17 residues. J was trimmed by 3 bases and V by 4 bases; bases with no gene match: 11. From germline, CDR1 is SGHRS and CDR2 YFSETQ. CDR3 sequence: CASSLPDRVRDTGELFF. For the CDR3, the DNA is TGCGCCAGCAGCCTACCGGACAGGGTTCGGGACACCGGGGAGCTGTTTTTT.

This clonotype was detected ten times or more. This chain connects TRBV7-2 to TRBJ2-5; TRBD1 agrees at 9 bases. The CDR3 totals 15 residues. J gave up 1 base and V 5 bases, and 5 bases lay outside the gene matches. Germline-derived CDR1 and CDR2 are SGHTA and FQGNSA. The CDR3 region has the DNA TGTGCCAGCAGCCTTGACAGGGGGGCCCAAGAGACCCAGTACTTC. Translating it yields CASSLDRGAQETQYF.